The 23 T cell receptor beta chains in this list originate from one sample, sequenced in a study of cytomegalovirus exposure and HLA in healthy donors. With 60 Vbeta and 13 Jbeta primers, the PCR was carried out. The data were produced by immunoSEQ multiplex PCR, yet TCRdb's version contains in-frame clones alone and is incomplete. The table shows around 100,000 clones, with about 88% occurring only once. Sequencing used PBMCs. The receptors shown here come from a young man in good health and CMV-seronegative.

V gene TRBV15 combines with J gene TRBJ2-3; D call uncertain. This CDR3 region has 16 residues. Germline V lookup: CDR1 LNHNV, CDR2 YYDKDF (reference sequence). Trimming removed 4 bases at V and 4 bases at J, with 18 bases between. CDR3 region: CATSNPTVAFPDTQYF. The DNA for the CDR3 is TGTGCCACCAGCAATCCGACTGTAGCTTTTCCAGATACGCAGTATTTT.

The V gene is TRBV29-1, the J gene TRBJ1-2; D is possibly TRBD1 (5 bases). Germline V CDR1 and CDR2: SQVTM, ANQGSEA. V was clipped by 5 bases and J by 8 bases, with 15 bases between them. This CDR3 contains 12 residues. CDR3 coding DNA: TGCAGCGTTTCGGACGGCGGGGGAGGCTACACCTTC. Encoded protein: CSVSDGGGGYTF.

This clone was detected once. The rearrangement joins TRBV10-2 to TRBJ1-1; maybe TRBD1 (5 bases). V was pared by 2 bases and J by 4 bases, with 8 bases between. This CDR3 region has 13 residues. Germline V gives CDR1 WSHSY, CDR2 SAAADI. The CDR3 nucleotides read TGCGCCAGCAGTGAGGCGCAGGGCACTGAAGCTTTCTTT. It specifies CASSEAQGTEAFF.

The CDR3 loop is CASTRTGSYEQYF. CDR3 nucleotides: TGTGCCAGCACCCGGACAGGGTCCTACGAGCAGTACTTC. V and J are TRBV25-1 and TRBJ2-7; 8 nucleotides align to TRBD1. Trimming cost V 7 bases and J 1 base; bases outside gene matches: 3. The length of the CDR3 is 13 residues. Germline assignment: CDR1 MGHDK and CDR2 SYGVNS.

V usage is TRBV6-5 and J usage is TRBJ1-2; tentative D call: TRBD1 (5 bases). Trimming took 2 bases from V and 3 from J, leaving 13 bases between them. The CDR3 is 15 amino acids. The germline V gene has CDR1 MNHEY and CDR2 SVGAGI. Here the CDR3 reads CASSYGDSGDYGYTF. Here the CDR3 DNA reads TGTGCCAGCAGTTACGGGGACTCCGGGGACTATGGCTACACCTTC.

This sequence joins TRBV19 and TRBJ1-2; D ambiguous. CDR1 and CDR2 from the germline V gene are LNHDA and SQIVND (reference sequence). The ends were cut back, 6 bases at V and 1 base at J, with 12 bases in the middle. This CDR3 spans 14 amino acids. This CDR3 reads CASRLWPGNYGYTF. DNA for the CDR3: TGTGCCAGTAGATTATGGCCGGGTAACTATGGCTACACCTTC.

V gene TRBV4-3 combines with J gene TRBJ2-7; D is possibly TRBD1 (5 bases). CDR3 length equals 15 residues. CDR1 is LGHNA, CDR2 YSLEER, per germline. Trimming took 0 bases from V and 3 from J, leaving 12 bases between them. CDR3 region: CASSQDLQGRYEQYF. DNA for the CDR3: TGCGCCAGCAGCCAAGATCTGCAGGGTCGCTACGAGCAGTACTTC.

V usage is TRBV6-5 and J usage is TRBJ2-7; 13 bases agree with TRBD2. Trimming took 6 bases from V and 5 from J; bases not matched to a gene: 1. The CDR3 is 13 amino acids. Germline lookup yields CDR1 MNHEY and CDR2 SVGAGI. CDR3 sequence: CASRTSGRNEQYF. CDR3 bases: TGTGCCAGCAGGACTAGCGGGAGGAACGAGCAGTACTTC.

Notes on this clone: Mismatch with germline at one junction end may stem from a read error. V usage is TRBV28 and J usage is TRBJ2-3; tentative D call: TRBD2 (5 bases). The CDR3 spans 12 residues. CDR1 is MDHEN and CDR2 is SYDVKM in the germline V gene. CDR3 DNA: TGTGCCAGCAGTTCTAGCATAGATACGCAGTATTTT. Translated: CASSSSIDTQYF.

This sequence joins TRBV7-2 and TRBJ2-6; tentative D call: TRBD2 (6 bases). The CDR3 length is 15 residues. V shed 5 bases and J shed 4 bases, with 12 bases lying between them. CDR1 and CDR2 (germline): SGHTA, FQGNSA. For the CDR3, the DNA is TGTGCCAGCAGCCTCGGGAGCGCCGGGGCCAACGTCCTGACTTTC. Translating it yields CASSLGSAGANVLTF.

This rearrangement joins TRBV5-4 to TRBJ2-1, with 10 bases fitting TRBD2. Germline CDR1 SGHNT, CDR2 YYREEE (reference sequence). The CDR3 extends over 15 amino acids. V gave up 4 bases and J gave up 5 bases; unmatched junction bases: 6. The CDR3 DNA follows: TGTGCCAGCAGCCCAGGGACTAGCGTTAACAATGAGCAGTTCTTC. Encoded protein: CASSPGTSVNNEQFF.

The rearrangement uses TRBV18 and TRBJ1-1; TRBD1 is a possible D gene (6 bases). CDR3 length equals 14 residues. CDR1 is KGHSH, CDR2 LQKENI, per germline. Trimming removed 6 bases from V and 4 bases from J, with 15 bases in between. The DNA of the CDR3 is TGTGCCAGCTCCAAACAGGGAGGGTTCACTGAAGCTTTCTTT. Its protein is CASSKQGGFTEAFF. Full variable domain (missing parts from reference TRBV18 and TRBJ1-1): NAGVMQNPRHLVRRRGQEARLRCSPMKGHSHVYWYRQLPEEGLKFMVYLQKENIIDESGMPKERFSAEFPKEGPSILRIQQVVRGDSAAYFCASSKQGGFTEAFFGQGTRLTVV.

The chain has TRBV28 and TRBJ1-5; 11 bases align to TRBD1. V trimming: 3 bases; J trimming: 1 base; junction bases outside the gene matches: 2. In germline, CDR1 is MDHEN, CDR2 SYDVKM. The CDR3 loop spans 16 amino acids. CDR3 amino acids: CASSLGQGVSNQPQHF. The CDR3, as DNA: TGTGCCAGCAGTTTGGGACAGGGGGTAAGCAATCAGCCCCAGCATTTT.

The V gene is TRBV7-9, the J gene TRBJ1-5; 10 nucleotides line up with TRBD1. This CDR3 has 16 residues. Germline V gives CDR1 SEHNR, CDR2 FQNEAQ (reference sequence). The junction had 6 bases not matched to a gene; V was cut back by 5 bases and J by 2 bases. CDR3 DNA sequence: TGTGCCAGCAGCGAGGCCGGGACAGGGGGCAATCAGCCCCAGCATTTT. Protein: CASSEAGTGGNQPQHF.

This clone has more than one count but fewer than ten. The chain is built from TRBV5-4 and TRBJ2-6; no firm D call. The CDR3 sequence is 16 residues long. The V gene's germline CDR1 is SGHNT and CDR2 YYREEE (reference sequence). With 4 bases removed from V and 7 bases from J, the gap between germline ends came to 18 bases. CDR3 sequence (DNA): TGTGCCAGCAGCACCACATCGAATCTTGCAGCCAACGTCCTGACTTTC. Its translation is CASSTTSNLAANVLTF.

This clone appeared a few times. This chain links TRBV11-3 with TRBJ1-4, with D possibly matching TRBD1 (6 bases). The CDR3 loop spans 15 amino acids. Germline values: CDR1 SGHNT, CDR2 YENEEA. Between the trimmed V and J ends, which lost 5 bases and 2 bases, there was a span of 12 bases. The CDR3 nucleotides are TGTGCCAGCAGCCTAGGGCAGGGGACTAATGAAAAACTGTTTTTT. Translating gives CASSLGQGTNEKLFF. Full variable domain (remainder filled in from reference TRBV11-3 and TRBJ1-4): EAGVVQSPRYKIIEKKQPVAFWCNPISGHNTLYWYLQNLGQGPELLIRYENEEAVDDSQLPKDRFSAERLKGVDSTLKIQPAELGDSAVYLCASSLGQGTNEKLFFGSGTQLSVL.

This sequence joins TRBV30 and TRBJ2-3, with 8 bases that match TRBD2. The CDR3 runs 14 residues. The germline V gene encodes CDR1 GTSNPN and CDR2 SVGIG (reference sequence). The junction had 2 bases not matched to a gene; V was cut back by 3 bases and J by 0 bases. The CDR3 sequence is CAWSGRASTDTQYF. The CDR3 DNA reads TGTGCCTGGAGCGGGAGGGCTAGCACAGATACGCAGTATTTT. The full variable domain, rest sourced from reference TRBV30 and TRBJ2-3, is SQTIHQWPATLVQPVGSPLSLECTVEGTSNPNLYWYRQAAGRGLQLLFYSVGIGQISSEVPQNLSASRPQDRQFILSSKKLLLSDSGFYLCAWSGRASTDTQYFGPGTRLTVL.

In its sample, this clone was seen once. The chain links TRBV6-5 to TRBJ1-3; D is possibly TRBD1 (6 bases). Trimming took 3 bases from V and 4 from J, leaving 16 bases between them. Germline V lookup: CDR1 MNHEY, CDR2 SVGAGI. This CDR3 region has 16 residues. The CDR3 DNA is TGTGCCAGCAGTTATGCGGGGGGCGCGGGAGGAAACACCATATATTTT. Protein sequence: CASSYAGGAGGNTIYF.

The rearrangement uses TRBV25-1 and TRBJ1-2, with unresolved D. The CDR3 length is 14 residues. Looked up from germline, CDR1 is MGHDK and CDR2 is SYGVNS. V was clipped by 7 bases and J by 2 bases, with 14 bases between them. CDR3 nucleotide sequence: TGTGCCAGCAAGAGAGACGGGGTAAACTATGGCTACACCTTC. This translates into CASKRDGVNYGYTF.

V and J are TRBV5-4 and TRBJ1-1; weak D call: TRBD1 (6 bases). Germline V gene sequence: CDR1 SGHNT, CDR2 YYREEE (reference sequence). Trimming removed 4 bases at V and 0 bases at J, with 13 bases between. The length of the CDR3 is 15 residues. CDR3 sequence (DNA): TGTGCCAGCAGCACCAGACAGGATATGAACACTGAAGCTTTCTTT. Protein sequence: CASSTRQDMNTEAFF.

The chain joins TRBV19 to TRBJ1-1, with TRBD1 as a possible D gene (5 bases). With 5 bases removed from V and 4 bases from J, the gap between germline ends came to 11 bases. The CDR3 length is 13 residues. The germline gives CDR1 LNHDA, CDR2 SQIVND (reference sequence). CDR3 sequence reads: CASSLGGVTEAFF. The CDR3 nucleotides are TGTGCCAGTAGTCTGGGGGGGGTCACTGAAGCTTTCTTT.

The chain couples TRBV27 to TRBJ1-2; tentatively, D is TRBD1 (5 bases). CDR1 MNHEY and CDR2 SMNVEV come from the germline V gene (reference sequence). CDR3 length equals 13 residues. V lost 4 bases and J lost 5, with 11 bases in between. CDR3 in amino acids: CASSSRQTYGYTF. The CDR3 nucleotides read TGTGCCAGCAGTTCACGACAGACTTATGGCTACACCTTC.

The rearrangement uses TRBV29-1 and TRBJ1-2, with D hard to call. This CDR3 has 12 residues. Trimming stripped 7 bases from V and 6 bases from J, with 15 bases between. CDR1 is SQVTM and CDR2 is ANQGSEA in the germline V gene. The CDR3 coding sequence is TGCAGCGCAGCGGACGGGAGGGATGGCTACACCTTC. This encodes CSAADGRDGYTF.